The 29 T cell receptor beta chains below all came from one sample that was sequenced in a study of vaccination and CD4 T cells after COVID-19. Their target antigens are unknown. Treatment: roughly ten-day PBMC culture with coronavirus spike peptide pools or control peptides (ViraFEST assay). With the Oncomine TCR Beta short-read assay, DNA from cultured CD4+ T cells was sequenced. TCRdb recomputed calls from the PCR reads with MiXCR, one row per CDR3 protein. The sample gives some 14,000 distinct CDR3 sequences, about 40% of which show up once; about 12% is in the top ten. Material: CD4+ T cells from blood, cultured in vitro. The receptors shown here come from a human donor who had recovered from COVID-19.

This clonotype was observed once. The V call is TRBV19, the J call TRBJ2-3; D may match TRBD1 or TRBD2 (5 bases each). The CDR3 runs to 16 residues. With 8 bases removed from V and 1 base from J, the gap between germline ends came to 19 bases. In germline, CDR1 is LNHDA, CDR2 SQIVND (reference sequence). The CDR3, as DNA: TGTGCCAGTGGGGTCGCTTGGGGGTCTGGCACAGATACGCAGTATTTT. Protein: CASGVAWGSGTDTQYF.

The V and J genes are TRBV20-1 and TRBJ2-3; tentative D call: TRBD1 (6 bases). The CDR3 is 13 residues long. Trimming left V 4 bases short and J 6 bases short, with 14 bases between. Germline assignment: CDR1 DFQATT and CDR2 SNEGSKA (reference sequence). The CDR3 region is CSANRVEGDTQYF. DNA of the CDR3: TGCAGTGCTAACAGGGTTGAGGGGGATACGCAGTATTTT.

In its sample, this clonotype was seen a few times. The chain carries TRBV7-3 and TRBJ2-1; no clear D. CDR1 and CDR2 from the germline V gene are SGHTA and FQGTGA. V was trimmed by 0 bases and J by 4 bases, leaving 10 bases between them. The CDR3 covers 15 residues. The CDR3 nucleotides read TGTGCCAGCAGCTTAACTGTCGATACTTACAATGAGCAGTTCTTC. Protein: CASSLTVDTYNEQFF. Based on the CDR3 plus reference TRBV7-3 and TRBJ2-1, the full variable domain is GAGVSQTPSNKVTEKGKYVELRCDPISGHTALYWYRQSLGQGPEFLIYFQGTGAADDSGLPNDRFFAVRPEGSVSTLKIQRTERGDSAVYLCASSLTVDTYNEQFFGPGTRLTVL.

CDR3 bases: TGCAGTGCTAGATCGGACAGGTCGGACAATGAGCAGTTCTTC. Translating gives CSARSDRSDNEQFF. The chain carries TRBV20-1 and TRBJ2-1; TRBD1 matches 7 bases. V lost 2 bases and J lost 5; bases outside the gene matches: 6. Germline loops: CDR1 DFQATT, CDR2 SNEGSKA (reference sequence). There are 14 residues in the CDR3.

This clonotype turned up a few times. V and J are TRBV20-1 and TRBJ2-5; D call uncertain. Germline CDR1 is DFQATT and CDR2 is SNEGSKA (reference sequence). V lost 4 bases and J 2 bases, leaving 14 bases between the germline ends. The CDR3 sequence is 14 residues long. In DNA, the CDR3 is TGCAGTGCTACGGATAAACAGAAGCAAGAGACCCAGTACTTC. The encoded protein is CSATDKQKQETQYF.

The V and J genes are TRBV19 and TRBJ2-3, with TRBD1 identical over 7 bases. J lost 2 bases, V lost 3 bases, and 2 bases had no gene match. Germline CDR1 and CDR2: LNHDA and SQIVND (reference sequence). The CDR3 runs to 14 residues. CDR3 nucleotide sequence: TGTGCCAGTAGTATGACAGGGATCACAGATACGCAGTATTTT. It translates to CASSMTGITDTQYF.

The chain employs TRBV20-1 and TRBJ2-7; D remains ambiguous. This CDR3 is 12 amino acids long. Germline values: CDR1 DFQATT, CDR2 SNEGSKA (reference sequence). V was shortened by 6 bases and J by 0 bases, with 9 bases between the two germline ends. The CDR3 loop is CSALPPSYEQYF. Written as DNA, the CDR3 is TGCAGTGCCCTCCCCCCCTCCTACGAGCAGTACTTC.

The chain has TRBV7-2 and TRBJ2-3; D possibly corresponds to TRBD1 (5 bases). The V end was cut by 3 bases, the J end by 4 bases, with 11 bases between. Germline-derived CDR1 and CDR2 are SGHTA and FQGNSA. The CDR3 extends over 14 amino acids. The CDR3 region has the DNA TGTGCCAGCAGCTTGGGGCTTAGTGCAGATACGCAGTATTTT. It encodes CASSLGLSADTQYF.

The rearrangement uses TRBV3-1 and TRBJ2-7, with a possible D match to TRBD1 (6 bases). CDR1 is LGHDT and CDR2 is YNNKEL in the germline V gene (reference sequence). The CDR3 totals 13 residues. Trimming removed 4 bases at V and 7 bases at J, with 14 bases between. CDR3 protein: CASSLQGSGEQYF. CDR3 in DNA: TGTGCCAGCAGCCTTCAGGGGTCGGGGGAGCAGTACTTC.

The chain joins TRBV7-2 to TRBJ2-7, with 10 bases lining up with TRBD2. The germline V gene has CDR1 SGHTA and CDR2 FQGNSA. The CDR3 spans 14 residues. Trimming removed 4 bases from V and 6 bases from J; junction bases left unmatched: 6. CDR3 amino acids: CASSSGLAGVEQYF. The CDR3 DNA reads as TGTGCCAGCAGCTCGGGGCTAGCGGGAGTCGAGCAGTACTTC.

This chain links TRBV20-1 with TRBJ1-2; 9 nucleotides match TRBD1. J lost 2 bases, V lost 6 bases, and 1 base had no gene match. The CDR3 consists of 12 residues. CDR1 is DFQATT and CDR2 is SNEGSKA in the germline V gene (reference sequence). This CDR3 reads CSAGTGNYGYTF. Written as DNA, the CDR3 is TGCAGTGCCGGGACAGGGAACTATGGCTACACCTTC.

This clonotype was detected only a few times. The chain uses TRBV12-3 or TRBV12-4 and TRBJ1-1, with 9 bases fitting TRBD1. Trimming removed 7 bases from V and 11 bases from J; junction bases left unmatched: 11. CDR3 length: 13 residues. CDR3 nucleotides: TGTGCCAGCACGAGACCAGGACAGGGGTTCGCTTTCTTT. It specifies CASTRPGQGFAFF.

This clonotype was detected a few times. The chain couples TRBV7-2 to TRBJ1-6; D remains ambiguous. The CDR3 sequence is 13 residues long. The V gene lost 3 bases and the J gene lost 6 bases, with 6 bases spanning the gap. In germline, CDR1 is SGHTA, CDR2 FQGNSA. DNA of the CDR3: TGTGCCAGCAGCTTTTTTAGTAATTCACCCCTCCACTTT. Translated: CASSFFSNSPLHF.

Worth noting for this clonotype: A much bigger clone sits one base away, suggesting this may be a read error. This chain uses TRBV19 with TRBJ1-2; TRBD1 aligns across 9 bases. The CDR3 runs 13 residues. In germline, CDR1 is LNHDA, CDR2 SQIVND (reference sequence). Trimming removed 8 bases from V and 6 bases from J; junction bases left unmatched: 7. Written as DNA, the CDR3 is TGTGCCAGTGGGGAGACAGGGGGTGATGGCTACACCTTC. Translation: CASGETGGDGYTF.

This clonotype came up a few times. The chain joins TRBV6-7 to TRBJ2-3; 8 bases map to TRBD1. TRBV6-7 is filed as an ORF, its function uncertain. The CDR3 consists of 16 residues. With 7 bases clipped from V and 2 bases from J, the junction kept 11 bases outside the gene matches. CDR3 sequence reads: CASNPRDRLLTDTQYF. The CDR3 DNA reads as TGTGCCAGCAATCCCCGGGACAGGCTTCTCACAGATACGCAGTATTTT.

This clonotype was seen more than once but under ten times. The rearrangement joins TRBV19 to TRBJ2-3, with 10 bases identical to TRBD2. The ends lost 4 bases at V and 6 bases at J; junction bases unmatched: 7. Germline loops: CDR1 LNHDA, CDR2 SQIVND (reference sequence). The CDR3 extends over 15 amino acids. This CDR3 is CASSKAGGSGDTQYF. Here the CDR3 DNA reads TGTGCCAGTAGTAAAGCGGGAGGGAGCGGGGATACGCAGTATTTT.

The gene calls are TRBV12-3 or TRBV12-4 and TRBJ2-7; 13 bases line up with TRBD2. The CDR3 runs to 17 residues. V lost 4 bases and J lost 6; bases outside the gene matches: 12. The CDR3 DNA is TGTGCCAGCAGTTCGTCTACCGGACTAGCGGGAGCGGGCGAGCAGTACTTC. Translating gives CASSSSTGLAGAGEQYF.

The V gene is TRBV28, the J gene TRBJ2-7, with D perhaps TRBD1 (5 bases). The V end lost 3 bases, the J end lost 2 bases, and 17 bases lay between the germline ends. Germline V gene lookup returns CDR1 MDHEN and CDR2 SYDVKM. This CDR3 region has 16 residues. DNA for the CDR3: TGTGCCAGCAGTTTCCAGGCTCCGCAGGGTGCCTACGAGCAGTACTTC. It translates to CASSFQAPQGAYEQYF.

The rearrangement joins TRBV19 to TRBJ2-2; 8 nucleotides align to TRBD2. CDR1 is LNHDA and CDR2 is SQIVND in the germline V gene (reference sequence). This CDR3 is built from 18 residues. With 1 base clipped from V and 3 bases from J, the junction kept 10 bases outside the gene matches. This CDR3 is CASSIVTRREGHTGELFF. In DNA form, the CDR3 reads TGTGCCAGTAGTATAGTGACGAGACGGGAGGGCCACACCGGGGAGCTGTTTTTT.

This clonotype was observed a single time. Germline is not matched at one junction end, which may reflect a read error. V is TRBV2 and J is TRBJ1-5, with TRBD1 as a possible D gene (5 bases). The CDR3 spans 12 residues. Germline CDR1 and CDR2: SNHLY and FYNNEI. The chain's CDR3 is CASMGRAQPQRF. The CDR3 DNA is TGTGCCAGCATGGGGCGGGCCCAGCCCCAGCGTTTT.

The rearrangement uses TRBV19 and TRBJ2-3; TRBD1 aligns across 9 bases. The CDR3 runs to 17 residues. Trimming cost V 1 base and J 3 bases; bases outside gene matches: 8. The V gene's germline CDR1 is LNHDA and CDR2 SQIVND (reference sequence). The CDR3 protein is CASSIGTGTGKTDTQYF. The CDR3 DNA reads as TGTGCCAGTAGTATAGGGACCGGGACAGGGAAGACAGATACGCAGTATTTT.

As DNA, the CDR3 is TGTGCCAGTAGTATGGGCAGGGCACGTTATAACTATGGCTACACCTTC. Translation gives CASSMGRARYNYGYTF. The rearrangement uses TRBV19 and TRBJ1-2, with D possibly TRBD1 on 5 matching bases. The CDR3 extends over 16 amino acids. The V end lost 3 bases, the J end lost 1 base, and 15 bases lay between the germline ends. Germline V gene sequence: CDR1 LNHDA, CDR2 SQIVND (reference sequence).

The chain recombines TRBV29-1 with TRBJ1-2; no clear D gene. The CDR3 length is 12 residues. Trimming left V 4 bases short and J 7 bases short, with 13 bases between. Germline V gene lookup returns CDR1 SQVTM and CDR2 ANQGSEA. The CDR3 protein is CSVAEVVRGYTF. DNA of the CDR3: TGCAGCGTTGCCGAGGTGGTTCGTGGCTACACCTTC.

This CDR3 is CASSMSNQETQYF. Written as DNA, the CDR3 is TGTGCCAGTAGTATGAGCAACCAAGAGACCCAGTACTTC. The chain links TRBV19 to TRBJ2-5; D gene ambiguous. The ends were cut back, 3 bases at V and 0 bases at J, with 5 bases in the middle. Germline CDR1 and CDR2: LNHDA and SQIVND (reference sequence). CDR3 length: 13 amino acids.

This rearrangement joins TRBV29-1 to TRBJ2-5; a possible D gene is TRBD1 (6 bases). V dropped 8 bases and J dropped 4 bases, with 14 bases sitting between them. The length of the CDR3 is 12 residues. Germline CDR1 and CDR2: SQVTM and ANQGSEA. In DNA, the CDR3 is TGCAGCCTAAACAGGGACGGAGAGACCCAGTACTTC. It specifies CSLNRDGETQYF.

The chain carries TRBV7-3 and TRBJ1-2, with TRBD1 as a possible D gene (6 bases). The CDR3 covers 14 residues. The ends were cut back, 3 bases at V and 7 bases at J, with 15 bases in the middle. CDR1 and CDR2 from the germline V gene are SGHTA and FQGTGA. CDR3 protein: CASSLGGAASGYTF. The CDR3 nucleotides are TGTGCCAGCAGCTTGGGGGGCGCCGCTAGTGGCTACACCTTC.

The table lists this clonotype with a few counts. This chain joins TRBV15 and TRBJ2-7, with 8 positions matching TRBD2. The CDR3 has 13 residues. Germline CDR1 LNHNV, CDR2 YYDKDF (reference sequence). The V and J ends lost 4 bases and 7 bases, in that order; junction bases with no gene match: 6. The CDR3 coding sequence is TGTGCCACCAGCAACAGCGGGAGCGGGGAGCAGTACTTC. The encoded protein is CATSNSGSGEQYF.

About this clonotype itself: It is likely a read error, because the conserved phenylalanine at the end of the CDR3 is missing. CDR3 coding DNA: TGTGCCAGCAGCTTGGGAGGGCGCGGCTATGGCTACACCCTC. It translates to CASSLGGRGYGYTL. The chain joins TRBV5-8 to TRBJ1-2; no definite D call. V lost 0 bases and J 4 bases, leaving 10 bases between the germline ends. Germline assignment: CDR1 SGHTS and CDR2 YDEGEE. The CDR3 is made up of 14 amino acids.

This clonotype was detected only a few times. V usage is TRBV5-1 and J usage is TRBJ1-1, with D maybe TRBD1 (5 bases). Germline V gene sequence: CDR1 SGHRS, CDR2 YFSETQ. V shed 4 bases and J shed 4 bases, with 20 bases lying between them. CDR3 length equals 16 residues. CDR3 residues: CASSRSVHPGTTEAFF. CDR3 coding DNA: TGCGCCAGCAGCCGCAGTGTTCACCCAGGGACCACTGAAGCTTTCTTT.